A selection of T cell receptor beta chains follows, all from one sample in a study of blood T cells in healthy people across ages. TCRdb fed the 5' RACE reads into MiXCR, producing one record per CDR3 protein. The sample lists hundreds of thousands of distinct CDR3 sequences; approximately 50% were seen once. The sequencing sample was made of blood. The source of these receptors is a woman aged 60-75 years in good health. Each CDR3 is given without its conserved first and last residue. The order of the fields is CDR3 protein, V gene, J gene, clone size. The listing skips clone size in some rows; elsewhere it reads once, few, many or a size class.

ASSLRARAIGELF	TRBV7-2	TRBJ2-2	once
ASSARQGMDTQY	TRBV9	TRBJ2-3	-
ARSVRRGRQGMLDQETQY	TRBV30	TRBJ2-5	-
ASSQLSGLAGHNEQF	TRBV14	TRBJ2-1	few
ASSNFYEQY	TRBV7-2	TRBJ2-7	many
ASSELGRPRETQY	TRBV2	TRBJ2-5	-
ATSGRAGDTQY	TRBV24-1	TRBJ2-3	-
ASSPIRGSYT	TRBV18	TRBJ1-2	-
ASSLSAGGSIQY	TRBV7-3	TRBJ2-4	few
SARRLAESYEQY	TRBV20-1	TRBJ2-7	few
ASSGGTSGTDTQY	TRBV9	TRBJ2-3	-
AINKGRDIQY	TRBV27	TRBJ2-4	few
ASSSIGLAEYNEQF	TRBV6-6	TRBJ2-1	-
SARASLYYGYT	TRBV20-1	TRBJ1-2	-
AGSLASRQGANEQF	TRBV7-2	TRBJ2-1	-
ASWSGQGAYEQY	TRBV28	TRBJ2-7	few
ASSQDPGLVWDYNEQF	TRBV4-3	TRBJ2-1	few
SAMSASGSAKRVSSYNEQF	TRBV20-1	TRBJ2-1	few
SAKGQPRIYEQY	TRBV20-1	-	-
ASSLFAIRVAGGPSTFYEQY	TRBV27	TRBJ2-7	-
SAREGGSSNEQF	TRBV20-1	TRBJ2-1	-
SARDSGLAGVGHYEQY	TRBV20-1	TRBJ2-7	few
ASSEGDRSTDTQY	TRBV6-1	TRBJ2-3	-
ASSLWDIGPNYGYT	TRBV28	TRBJ1-2	-
ASSPRTVLVGQPQH	TRBV7-2	TRBJ1-5	once
ASSLAPGTAYNEQF	TRBV7-2	TRBJ2-1	-
ASSPLGTGINEQF	TRBV4-3	TRBJ2-1	-
ASSYVARQPTEAF	TRBV6-2/TRBV6-3	TRBJ1-1	few
ASNHSPTNEKLF	TRBV12-3/TRBV12-4	TRBJ1-4	few
SAPRQGANEKLF	TRBV20-1	TRBJ1-4	few
ASSSRPGFTYNSPLH	TRBV6-5	TRBJ1-6	-
ASSVSSSSYNEQF	TRBV7-2	TRBJ2-1	many
ASSPTRGAPYEQY	TRBV18	TRBJ2-7	-
ASTYTTGTNTGELF	TRBV11-3	TRBJ2-2	-
ASSLSRGSSVGTGELF	TRBV27	TRBJ2-2	-
ASSQGRLAGATDTQY	TRBV18	TRBJ2-3	-
SAETSGRGVEQY	TRBV20-1	TRBJ2-5	-
ATGEGGFNHGYT	TRBV24-1	TRBJ1-2	-
SARGRDSASTKSYNEQF	TRBV20-1	TRBJ2-1	-
SARGLLAGDWNEQF	TRBV20-1	TRBJ2-1	-
SAPGDPVSGANVLT	TRBV20-1	TRBJ2-6	-
ASSLASNRYEQY	TRBV7-2	TRBJ2-7	-
ASSQGAVYNEQY	TRBV28	TRBJ2-7	-
ASSYWGLAGLTDTQY	TRBV6-6	TRBJ2-3	-